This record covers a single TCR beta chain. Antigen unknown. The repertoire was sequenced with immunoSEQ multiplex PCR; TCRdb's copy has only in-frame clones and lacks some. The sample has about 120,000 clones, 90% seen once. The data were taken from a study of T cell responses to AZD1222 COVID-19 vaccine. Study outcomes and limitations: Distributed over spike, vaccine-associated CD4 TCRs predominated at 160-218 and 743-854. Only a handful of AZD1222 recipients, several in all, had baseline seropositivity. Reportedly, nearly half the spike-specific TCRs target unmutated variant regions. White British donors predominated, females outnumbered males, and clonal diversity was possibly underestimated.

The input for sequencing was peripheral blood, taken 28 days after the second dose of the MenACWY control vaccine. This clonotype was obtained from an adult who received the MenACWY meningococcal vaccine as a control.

As DNA, the CDR3 is TGTGCCAGCAGCTCGAGACCCGACGGGGTGGATACGCAGTATTTT. Its translation is CASSSRPDGVDTQYF. This chain links TRBV7-8 with TRBJ2-3; possibly TRBD2 for D (5 bases). The CDR3 extends over 15 amino acids. Germline assignment: CDR1 SGHVS and CDR2 FQNEAQ. The V gene lost 4 bases and the J gene lost 6 bases, with 17 bases spanning the gap.